This T cell receptor (beta chain) was sequenced in a study of T cells in localized non-small cell lung cancer (TCRdb year 2020). Regarding the study in general: Comparing tumors with uninvolved tumor-adjacent lungs, the study looked at the T cell repertoires of 200 to 250 patients with early-stage NSCLC. All 220 or so NSCLC patients in the cohort were treatment-naive and had localized lung tumors that were resected. The mean age of the NSCLC patients was about 70 years, with 130 or so men and around 110 women. The research as a whole found: Because the study design was exploratory, TCR variables were selected using unadjusted p-values without false-discovery rate correction. Of the top 100 tumor clones, a median of roughly 56 were detected in paired uninvolved adjacent lung; 28 were also among that lung's top 100. The highest T cell clonality was observed in uninvolved tumor-adjacent lung, where clonality exceeded that of tumor, suggesting that antigenic responses were more focused in uninvolved tumor-adjacent lung. Because multi-region sequencing of the tumors was not done, intratumor heterogeneity could not be ruled out. Higher blood T cell density associated with longer overall survival, while higher adjacent-lung clonality associated with shorter survival.

The immunoSEQ Assay was used to sequence TCR beta CDR3 regions from DNA. The paper's processing steps were these. To compute T cell density, TCR beta template counts were normalized to usable DNA, which was estimated by amplifying housekeeping genes. Richness was estimated with the preseqR package, extrapolating to 400,000 templates for PBMC samples and 120,000 templates for tissue samples. Clonality was defined by subtracting Pielou's evenness from one. Differential abundance testing on productive amino-acid clonotypes, with a minimum total count of 5 and an alpha of 0.1, was used to identify tissue-enriched TCRs. The Jaccard Index and the Morisita Overlap Index were used to measure repertoire overlap between compartments. GLIPH clustered TCR beta CDR3s with public tetramer-defined viral CDR3s; viral motifs required at least three viral sequences plus V-gene enrichment. TCRdb provides this immuneACCESS table in a form limited to in-frame rearrangements. Some clones are lacking; in checked studies, under half of them reflect an unresolved V gene, and why the rest are absent is not known. V and J calls and clone size are those listed in that table; D and trimming were worked out from the DNA. The sample records about 24,000 clones, 89% of which are singletons. 22% of the sample rests with the top ten.

CDR3 length: 13 amino acids, cysteine to phenylalanine. Just CDR3 DNA is preserved here, 39 bases in frame from base 1. The germline ends are 10 bases apart after V is trimmed by 8 bases and J by 0 bases. Reading the germline V gene gives CDR1 SGHDT and CDR2 YYEEEE. Notes on this clone: Its antigen remains undetermined. No clone much larger than this one lies a single base away; base qualities are absent.

At diagnosis, tumor, uninvolved tumor-adjacent lung and peripheral blood were collected and then preserved as a mix of FFPE and fresh-frozen material. Blood samples were analyzed as peripheral blood mononuclear cells for TCR repertoire profiling. The sequence was collected from a man aged 40-75 years with stage I squamous cell lung carcinoma. The sequence joins TRBV5-6 to TRBJ2-3; no D gene is confidently identified. The sample consisted of peripheral blood, taken before any cancer treatment. The nucleotides read TGTGCCAGTCGGACCGCCAGCACAGATACGCAGTATTTT. Translated, this gives CASRTASTDTQYF.